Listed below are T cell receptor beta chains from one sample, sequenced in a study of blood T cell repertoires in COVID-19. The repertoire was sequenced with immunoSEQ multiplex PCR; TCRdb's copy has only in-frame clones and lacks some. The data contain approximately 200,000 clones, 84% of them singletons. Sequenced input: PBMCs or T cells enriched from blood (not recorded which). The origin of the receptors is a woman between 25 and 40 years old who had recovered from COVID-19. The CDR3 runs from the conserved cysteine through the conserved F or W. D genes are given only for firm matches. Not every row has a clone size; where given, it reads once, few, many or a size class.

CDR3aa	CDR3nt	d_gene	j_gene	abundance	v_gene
CASSPDRAGANVLTF	TGTGCCAGCAGCCCAGACAGGGCCGGGGCCAACGTCCTGACTTTC	TRBD1	TRBJ2-6	.	TRBV5-4
CASSLSVSGNTIYF	TGCGCCAGCAGCTTGTCTGTCTCTGGAAACACCATATATTTT	.	TRBJ1-3	.	TRBV5-1
CASSYNPGQGAREQFF	TGTGCCAGCAGTTACAACCCGGGACAGGGGGCAAGAGAGCAGTTCTTC	TRBD1	TRBJ2-1	.	TRBV27
CASSLIGEEVAYNEQFF	TGTGCCAGCAGCTTAATAGGTGAAGAGGTGGCCTACAATGAGCAGTTCTTC	.	TRBJ2-1	.	TRBV7-8
CASSIGGTSGSGVLYNEQFF	TGTGCCAGTAGTATAGGTGGGACTAGCGGGAGCGGGGTCCTCTACAATGAGCAGTTCTTC	TRBD2	TRBJ2-1	.	TRBV19
CASSEAPPFGTVNREQYF	TGTGCCAGCAGTGAAGCTCCACCTTTCGGGACAGTCAATAGGGAGCAGTACTTC	TRBD1	TRBJ2-7	.	TRBV6-1
CASSFGDSAMGYTF	TGTGCCAGCAGCTTTGGGGACAGCGCTATGGGCTACACCTTC	TRBD1	TRBJ1-2	.	TRBV7-9
CASSAQTGVIADTQYF	TGTGCCAGCAGCGCGCAGACAGGGGTTATAGCAGATACGCAGTATTTT	TRBD1	TRBJ2-3	.	TRBV7-2
CASSVTSGEGGEQFF	TGTGCCAGCAGCGTCACTAGCGGAGAGGGGGGGGAGCAGTTCTTC	TRBD2	TRBJ2-1	.	TRBV2
CASSLDRVAGELFF	TGTGCCAGCAGCCTAGACAGGGTTGCCGGGGAGCTGTTTTTT	TRBD1	TRBJ2-2	few	TRBV27
CASGDRGLDYGYTF	TGTGCCAGCGGAGACAGGGGGCTGGACTATGGCTACACCTTC	TRBD1	TRBJ1-2	.	TRBV25-1
CAGSRGSGETQYF	TGTGCCGGGAGCAGGGGGTCCGGAGAGACCCAGTACTTC	TRBD1	TRBJ2-5	.	TRBV19
CASRPPGTGGNEQFF	TGTGCCAGCAGACCCCCCGGGACAGGGGGCAATGAGCAGTTCTTC	TRBD1	TRBJ2-1	.	TRBV6-6
CASSQARDTEAFF	TGTGCCAGCAGCCAAGCCCGGGACACTGAAGCTTTCTTT	.	TRBJ1-1	.	TRBV3-1/TRBV3-2
CASSQGASPLHF	TGTGCCAGCAGCCAAGGGGCTTCACCCCTCCACTTT	.	TRBJ1-6	few	TRBV3-1/TRBV3-2
CASSPRGLAGASYEQYF	TGTGCCAGCTCACCGCGGGGACTAGCGGGAGCAAGCTACGAGCAGTACTTC	TRBD2	TRBJ2-7	.	TRBV18
CASSIITGAKNIQYF	TGTGCCAGCAGCATAATTACAGGGGCCAAAAACATTCAGTACTTC	.	TRBJ2-4	.	TRBV21-1
CASSPTDGNTIYF	TGTGCCAGCTCACCGACAGATGGAAACACCATATATTTT	.	TRBJ1-3	.	TRBV18
CASSLDWGQGDTEAFF	TGTGCCAGCAGCTTAGACTGGGGACAGGGGGATACTGAAGCTTTCTTT	TRBD1	TRBJ1-1	.	TRBV7-9
CATRPRGRGAGTQYF	TGTGCCACAAGACCCCGCGGGAGGGGTGCGGGGACCCAGTACTTC	TRBD2	TRBJ2-5	.	TRBV6-5
CASSSAYEQYF	TGTGCCAGCAGCTCAGCCTACGAGCAGTACTTC	.	TRBJ2-7	few	TRBV5-6
CASSLKGQGFSFGNQPQHF	TGTGCCAGCAGCCTTAAGGGACAGGGTTTTTCGTTTGGCAATCAGCCCCAGCATTTT	TRBD1	TRBJ1-5	.	TRBV2
CASSLRQGSNQPQHF	TGTGCCAGCAGCCTGAGACAGGGAAGCAATCAGCCCCAGCATTTT	TRBD1	TRBJ1-5	.	TRBV28
CASSTGTGSPGNTIYF	TGTGCCAGCTCAACCGGGACAGGTTCCCCTGGAAACACCATATATTTT	TRBD1	TRBJ1-3	.	TRBV18
CASSPPRTGELFF	TGTGCCAGCTCACCACCGCGCACCGGGGAGCTGTTTTTT	.	TRBJ2-2	.	TRBV18
CASRLPARGGELFF	TGTGCCAGCAGGCTCCCTGCCCGGGGCGGGGAGCTGTTTTTT	.	TRBJ2-2	.	TRBV7-9
CAISERGQGGFLYGYTF	TGTGCCATCAGTGAACGGGGACAGGGAGGTTTCCTCTATGGCTACACCTTC	TRBD1	TRBJ1-2	.	TRBV10-3
CATSSSTDTQYF	TGTGCCACCAGTTCTAGCACAGATACGCAGTATTTT	.	TRBJ2-3	.	TRBV24-1
CASSLKGAGEKLFF	TGTGCCAGCAGCTTAAAGGGGGCAGGGGAAAAACTGTTTTTT	TRBD1	TRBJ1-4	.	TRBV5-6
CASSLIGASGGRPDTQYF	TGTGCCAGCAGCTTAATCGGTGCTAGCGGGGGGAGGCCAGATACGCAGTATTTT	TRBD2	TRBJ2-3	.	TRBV7-2
CASSLMTGERGYTF	TGTGCCAGTAGTTTGATGACAGGGGAGAGGGGCTACACCTTC	TRBD1	TRBJ1-2	.	TRBV19
CASSRTGLNNQPQHF	TGTGCCAGCAGTCGGACAGGCTTAAACAATCAGCCCCAGCATTTT	TRBD1	TRBJ1-5	.	TRBV27
CASSQGTSGNNEQFF	TGTGCCAGCAGCCAAGGGACTAGCGGAAACAATGAGCAGTTCTTC	TRBD2	TRBJ2-1	.	TRBV28
CASSPRGKADRVNLGTQHF	TGTGCCAGCTCACCACGTGGGAAGGCGGACAGGGTAAACCTCGGGACCCAGCATTTT	TRBD1	TRBJ1-5	once	TRBV18
CASSLWTGNEQYF	TGTGCCAGCAGTCTATGGACAGGGAACGAGCAGTACTTC	TRBD1	TRBJ2-7	.	TRBV27